This T cell receptor (beta chain) was retrieved from a study of beta chain features in type 1 diabetes. General study points: For cells with high TCR expression, cDNA sequencing could yield over-representation. TCRB CDR3s were moderately but significantly shorter in Type 1 diabetes patients in all four CD4+ subsets.

The authors reverse transcribed all of the isolated RNA, so sequencing captured expressed TCRB transcripts. Read counts averaged approximately 3.6 million for samples of naive, central memory and regulatory T cells. Repertoires were generated with immunoSEQ multiplex PCR, while TCRdb's copy carries only in-frame clones and drops some. The repertoire holds around 150,000 clones, with roughly 7.2% as singletons. This clone was observed many times. What it binds is not known. Germline V gene sequence: CDR1 SNHLY, CDR2 FYNNEI. CDR3 length: 15 amino acids. With 5 bases removed from V and 1 base from J, the gap between germline ends came to 12 bases. Sorting that relied on CD45RO/CCR7/CD25/CD127/CD95/CD27 yielded CD4+ naive, central memory, regulatory and stem cell-like memory cells.

Sequenced sample: central memory CD4+ T cells from blood. The receptor's source is a woman aged 25 to 39 in good health. The genes are TRBV2 and TRBJ1-5, with TRBD1 as a possible D gene (6 bases). The CDR3 reads CASSKQGQSNQPQHF. The CDR3, as DNA: TGTGCCAGCAGTAAACAGGGTCAGAGCAATCAGCCCCAGCATTTT.